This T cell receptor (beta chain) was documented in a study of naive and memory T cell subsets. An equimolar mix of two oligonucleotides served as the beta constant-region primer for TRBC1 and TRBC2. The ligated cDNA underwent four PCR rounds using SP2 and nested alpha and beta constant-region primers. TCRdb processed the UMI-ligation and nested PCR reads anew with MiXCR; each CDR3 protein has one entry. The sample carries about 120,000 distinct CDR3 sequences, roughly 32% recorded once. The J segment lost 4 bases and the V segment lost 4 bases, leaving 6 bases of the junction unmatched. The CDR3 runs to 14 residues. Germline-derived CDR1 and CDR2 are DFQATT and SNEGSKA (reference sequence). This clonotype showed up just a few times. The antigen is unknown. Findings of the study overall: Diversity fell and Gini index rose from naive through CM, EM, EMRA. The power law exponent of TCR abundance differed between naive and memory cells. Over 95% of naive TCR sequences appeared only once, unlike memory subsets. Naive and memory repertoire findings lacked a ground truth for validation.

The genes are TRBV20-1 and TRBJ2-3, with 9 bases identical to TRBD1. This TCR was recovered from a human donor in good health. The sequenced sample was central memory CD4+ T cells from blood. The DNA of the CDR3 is TGCAGTGCTAACCAACAGGGGGCATCAGATACGCAGTATTTT. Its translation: CSANQQGASDTQYF.